The 20 T cell receptor beta chains below were found in one sample sequenced in a study of blood T cell repertoires in COVID-19. The repertoire was sequenced with immunoSEQ multiplex PCR; TCRdb's copy has only in-frame clones and lacks some. The data contain 100,000 to 150,000 clones, over 60% of them singletons. The sequenced sample was peripheral blood. The receptors derive from a man aged 35 to 55 with active or convalescent COVID-19.

The gene calls are TRBV6-5 and TRBJ1-3; 8 bases agree with TRBD1. Germline CDR1 MNHEY, CDR2 SVGAGI. This CDR3 has 16 residues. The J segment lost 4 bases and the V segment lost 2 bases, leaving 7 bases of the junction unmatched. In DNA, the CDR3 is TGTGCCAGCAGTTACGGGCAGGGGGCATCGGGAAACACCATATATTTT. This translates into CASSYGQGASGNTIYF.

The chain joins TRBV6-5 to TRBJ2-3; 8 bases fit TRBD1. The V and J ends lost 5 bases and 0 bases, in that order; junction bases with no gene match: 4. The CDR3 consists of 15 residues. Germline V gives CDR1 MNHEY, CDR2 SVGAGI. The CDR3 region is CASSPGQGSTDTQYF. CDR3 nucleotides: TGTGCCAGCAGTCCCGGACAGGGTAGCACAGATACGCAGTATTTT.

This chain connects TRBV13 to TRBJ1-1; TRBD1 is a possible D gene (6 bases). This CDR3 has 13 residues. Germline V CDR1 and CDR2: PRHDT, FYEKMQ (reference sequence). Trimming cost V 6 bases and J 1 base, with 9 bases left between them. The CDR3 sequence is CASRTTGNTEAFF. As DNA, the CDR3 is TGTGCCAGCAGAACGACAGGGAACACTGAAGCTTTCTTT.

V usage is TRBV3-1 (or the pseudogene TRBV3-2) and J usage is TRBJ2-7; 8 bases line up with TRBD2. The CDR3 has 14 amino acids. CDR1 and CDR2 from the germline V gene are LGHDT and YNNKEL (reference sequence). V shed 2 bases and J 5 bases; nucleotides not matched to a gene: 5. The CDR3 region has the DNA TGTGCCAGCAGCCAACCCGGGAGGGCGGACGAGCAGTACTTC. This encodes CASSQPGRADEQYF.

This clone was counted a few times. The chain joins TRBV27 to TRBJ1-1; possibly TRBD1 for D (5 bases). Between the trimmed V and J ends, which lost 5 bases and 0 bases, there was a span of 16 bases. Germline CDR1 reads MNHEY; CDR2 reads SMNVEV (reference sequence). CDR3 length: 16 residues. The CDR3 nucleotides are TGTGCCAGCAGTCCCTTTGGGGGGAGGGTGAACACTGAAGCTTTCTTT. It translates to CASSPFGGRVNTEAFF.

This sequence joins TRBV19 and TRBJ1-5, with 11 nucleotides matching TRBD1. In germline, CDR1 is LNHDA, CDR2 SQIVND (reference sequence). This CDR3 region has 15 residues. Trimming at V came to 5 bases and at J to 6 bases, leaving 6 bases not matched to a gene. The CDR3 region is CASSGTGGVGQPQHF. For the CDR3, the DNA is TGTGCCAGTAGTGGGACAGGGGGAGTGGGTCAGCCCCAGCATTTT.

This chain links TRBV11-3 with TRBJ1-1; TRBD1 agrees at 10 bases. V was clipped by 5 bases and J by 3 bases; unmatched bases: 6. The CDR3 contains 15 residues. CDR1 is SGHNT, CDR2 YENEEA, per germline. CDR3 DNA: TGTGCCAGCAGCCGGATGGGACAGGGGTACACTGAAGCTTTCTTT. Translation gives CASSRMGQGYTEAFF.

This chain connects TRBV5-1 to TRBJ1-2; D unresolved. CDR1 and CDR2 from the germline V gene are SGHRS and YFSETQ. CDR3 length: 14 residues. V gave up 0 bases and J gave up 5 bases, with 11 bases separating them. CDR3 sequence: CASSLEQPNYGYTF. In DNA form, the CDR3 reads TGCGCCAGCAGCTTGGAACAGCCCAATTATGGCTACACCTTC.

V usage is TRBV4-2 and J usage is TRBJ2-5; 8 nucleotides line up with TRBD1. The CDR3 contains 16 residues. CDR1 LGHNA and CDR2 YNFKEQ come from the germline V gene. Germline trimming cut 1 base from V and 0 bases from J; bases unmatched to any gene: 4. The CDR3 loop is CASSQGQGRDQETQYF. In DNA, the CDR3 is TGTGCCAGCAGCCAAGGACAGGGGCGAGACCAAGAGACCCAGTACTTC.

The V and J genes are TRBV5-1 and TRBJ2-2, with D perhaps matching TRBD2 (6 bases). CDR1 is SGHRS and CDR2 is YFSETQ in the germline V gene. The germline V and J ends were trimmed by 4 bases and 3 bases, with 19 bases remaining between them. The CDR3 covers 17 residues. CDR3 residues: CASSKGGGLGDTGELFF. As DNA, the CDR3 is TGCGCCAGCAGCAAAGGTGGGGGACTGGGGGACACCGGGGAGCTGTTTTTT.

The V call is TRBV4-1, the J call TRBJ2-4; 7 positions match TRBD2. In germline, CDR1 is MGHRA, CDR2 YSYEKL. The CDR3 is 18 amino acids. Unmatched junction bases numbered 8, after V lost 0 bases and J lost 0 bases. Here the CDR3 reads CASSQEIPSGVAKNIQYF. CDR3 nucleotides: TGCGCCAGCAGCCAAGAGATTCCTAGCGGAGTAGCCAAAAACATTCAGTACTTC.

CDR3 residues: CASSSTPGAGYTF. As DNA, the CDR3 is TGTGCCAGCAGTTCTACGCCAGGGGCCGGCTACACCTTC. This sequence joins TRBV6-5 and TRBJ1-2; TRBD1 is a possible D gene (6 bases). This CDR3 has 13 amino acids. The germline V and J ends were trimmed by 4 bases and 8 bases, with 14 bases remaining between them. CDR1 and CDR2 from the germline V gene are MNHEY and SVGAGI.

The genes are TRBV30 and TRBJ2-1; 11 bases fit TRBD2. Per germline, CDR1 GTSNPN and CDR2 SVGIG (reference sequence). V was clipped by 4 bases and J by 3 bases; unmatched bases: 8. The CDR3 covers 16 residues. CDR3 nucleotides: TGTGCCTGGAAAAAGCCGGGACTAGCGGACTACAATGAGCAGTTCTTC. This encodes CAWKKPGLADYNEQFF.

The chain combines TRBV24-1 with TRBJ1-2; D is perhaps TRBD1 (5 bases). V shed 0 bases and J shed 8 bases, with 12 bases lying between them. The length of the CDR3 is 14 residues. Germline V gene sequence: CDR1 KGHDR, CDR2 SFDVKD. CDR3 in DNA: TGTGCCACCAGTGATTTGGGAGGGCGGGACGGCTACACCTTC. It yields the protein CATSDLGGRDGYTF.

CDR3 protein: CASSQQVGGQFYEQYF. The CDR3, as DNA: TGCGCCAGCAGCCAACAAGTGGGCGGGCAATTCTACGAGCAGTACTTC. V is TRBV4-1 and J is TRBJ2-7, with TRBD2 as a possible D gene (5 bases). With 2 bases removed from V and 3 bases from J, the gap between germline ends came to 17 bases. Germline V CDR1 and CDR2: MGHRA, YSYEKL. This CDR3 has 16 amino acids.

This clone was detected only once. V gene TRBV19 combines with J gene TRBJ1-2; 7 bases fit TRBD1. CDR3 length equals 14 residues. Germline V gives CDR1 LNHDA, CDR2 SQIVND (reference sequence). The ends lost 5 bases at V and 6 bases at J; junction bases unmatched: 9. The CDR3 DNA follows: TGTGCCAGTAGTCCGTCCGGGACAGCTGATGGCTACACCTTC. It encodes CASSPSGTADGYTF.

This clone was counted a few times. This chain uses TRBV11-3 with TRBJ2-5; 8 bases agree with TRBD2. Losses at the gene ends were 4 bases for V and 5 bases for J; bases not matched to a gene: 12. The CDR3 covers 16 residues. Germline V gives CDR1 SGHNT, CDR2 YENEEA. DNA of the CDR3: TGTGCCAGCAGCTCCCCGACTGGCCCGGGAGGGGAGACCCAGTACTTC. Its protein product is CASSSPTGPGGETQYF.

The chain recombines TRBV30 with TRBJ1-6, with D tentatively TRBD1 (6 bases). This CDR3 has 13 residues. The ends were cut back, 2 bases at V and 7 bases at J, with 9 bases in the middle. CDR1 and CDR2 from the germline V gene are GTSNPN and SVGIG (reference sequence). The chain's CDR3 is CAWSRDTNSPLHF. In nucleotides, the CDR3 is TGTGCCTGGAGTAGGGACACAAATTCACCCCTCCACTTT.

This clone occurred once. The V call is TRBV7-6, the J call TRBJ2-2; the match to TRBD2 covers 9 bases. Trimming cost V 5 bases and J 4 bases; bases outside gene matches: 5. Per germline, CDR1 SGHVS and CDR2 FNYEAQ. The CDR3 covers 15 residues. DNA of the CDR3: TGTGCCAGCAGCGATAGCGGGGGAATCACCGGGGAGCTGTTTTTT. Translated, it gives CASSDSGGITGELFF.

The genes are TRBV6-6 and TRBJ1-2; D possibly corresponds to TRBD1 (5 bases). V was cut by 5 bases and J by 8 bases, with 15 bases left in between. The CDR3 sequence is 13 residues long. CDR1 MNHNY and CDR2 SVGAGI come from the germline V gene (reference sequence). The CDR3 DNA is TGTGCCAGCAGTGGCCAGGGCATGGGCGGCTACACCTTC. Its translation: CASSGQGMGGYTF.